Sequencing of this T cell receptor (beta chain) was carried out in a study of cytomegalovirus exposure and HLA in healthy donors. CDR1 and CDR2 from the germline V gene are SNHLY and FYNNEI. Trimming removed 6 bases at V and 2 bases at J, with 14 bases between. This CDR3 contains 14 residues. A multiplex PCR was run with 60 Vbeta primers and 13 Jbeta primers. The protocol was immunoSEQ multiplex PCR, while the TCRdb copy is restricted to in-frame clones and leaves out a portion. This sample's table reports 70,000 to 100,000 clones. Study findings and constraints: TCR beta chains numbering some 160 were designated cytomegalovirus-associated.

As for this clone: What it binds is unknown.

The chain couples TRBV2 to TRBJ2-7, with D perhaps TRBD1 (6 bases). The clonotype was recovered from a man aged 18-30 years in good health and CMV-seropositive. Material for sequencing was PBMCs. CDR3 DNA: TGTGCCAGCAGGTGGACAGTTACGACCTACGAGCAGTACTTC. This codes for CASRWTVTTYEQYF.